This T cell receptor (beta chain) was captured by sequencing in a study of T cell clones after liver transplantation. The wider study: At least one year of complete immunosuppression withdrawal without enzymes over twice normal defined tolerance.

Data came from immunoSEQ multiplex PCR; TCRdb stores just in-frame clones and leaves some out. Counted here are around 35,000 clones, around 94% occurring once; the ten biggest clones make up roughly a quarter. Between the trimmed V and J ends, which lost 7 bases and 1 base, there was a span of 15 bases. The CDR3 has 15 residues. The germline V gene encodes CDR1 SGDLS and CDR2 YYNGEE. The source material was CD8+ T cells from blood, sampled 12 months after liver transplant. The chain has TRBV9 and TRBJ2-4; D may be TRBD2 (5 bases). The clonotype originates from a human patient who received a liver transplant. Some T cells may arise from the graft donor. CDR3: CASVGKRGAKNIQYF. CDR3 DNA sequence: TGTGCCAGCGTAGGGAAGCGCGGGGCCAAAAACATTCAGTACTTC.